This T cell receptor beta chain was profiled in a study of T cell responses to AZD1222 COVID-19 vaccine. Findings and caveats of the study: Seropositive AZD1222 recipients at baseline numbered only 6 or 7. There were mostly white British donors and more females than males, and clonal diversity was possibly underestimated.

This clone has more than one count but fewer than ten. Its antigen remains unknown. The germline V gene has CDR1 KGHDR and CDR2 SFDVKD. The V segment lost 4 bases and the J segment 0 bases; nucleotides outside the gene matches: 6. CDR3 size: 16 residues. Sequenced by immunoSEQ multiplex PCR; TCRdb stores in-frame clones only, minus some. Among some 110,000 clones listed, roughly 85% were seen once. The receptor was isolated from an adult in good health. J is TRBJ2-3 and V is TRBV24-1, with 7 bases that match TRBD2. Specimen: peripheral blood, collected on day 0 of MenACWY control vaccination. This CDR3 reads CATSDRTSPSTDTQYF. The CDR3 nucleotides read TGTGCCACCAGTGACCGGACTAGTCCTAGCACAGATACGCAGTATTTT.